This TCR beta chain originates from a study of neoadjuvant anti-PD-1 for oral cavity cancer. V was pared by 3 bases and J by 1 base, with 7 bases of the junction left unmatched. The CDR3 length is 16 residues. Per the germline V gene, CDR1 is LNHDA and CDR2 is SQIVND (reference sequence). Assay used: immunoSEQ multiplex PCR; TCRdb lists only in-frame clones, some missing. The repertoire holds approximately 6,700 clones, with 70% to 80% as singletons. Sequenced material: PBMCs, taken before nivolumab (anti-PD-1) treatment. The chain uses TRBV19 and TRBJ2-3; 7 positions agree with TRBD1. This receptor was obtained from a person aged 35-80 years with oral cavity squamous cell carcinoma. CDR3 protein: CASSISGDSRTDTQYF. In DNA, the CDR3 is TGTGCCAGTAGTATTTCTGGGGACAGTCGCACAGATACGCAGTATTTT.